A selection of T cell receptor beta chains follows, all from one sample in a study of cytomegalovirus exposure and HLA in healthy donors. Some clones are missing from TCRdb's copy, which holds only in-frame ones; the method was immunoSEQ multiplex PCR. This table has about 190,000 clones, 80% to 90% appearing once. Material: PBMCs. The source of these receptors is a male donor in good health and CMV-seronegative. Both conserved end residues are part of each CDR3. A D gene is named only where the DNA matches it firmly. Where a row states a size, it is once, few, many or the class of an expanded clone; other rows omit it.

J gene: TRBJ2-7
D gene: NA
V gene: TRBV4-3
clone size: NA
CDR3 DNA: TGCGCCAGCAGCCAAGGAAGACAGCGAACCTACGAGCAGCACTTC
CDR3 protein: CASSQGRQRTYEQHF

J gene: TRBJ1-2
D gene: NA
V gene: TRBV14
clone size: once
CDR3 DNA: TGTGCCAGCAGCCCACAGGGAAGAAGGGGCTACACCTTC
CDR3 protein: CASSPQGRRGYTF

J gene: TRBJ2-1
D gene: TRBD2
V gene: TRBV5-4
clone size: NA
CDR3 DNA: TGTGCCAGCCAAAGCGGGAGGGGTTACAATGAGCAGTTCTTC
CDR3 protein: CASQSGRGYNEQFF

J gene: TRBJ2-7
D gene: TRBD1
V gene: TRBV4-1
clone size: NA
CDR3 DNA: TGCGCCAGCAGCCAAGGGTACAGGGGTGCCAATTCCTACGAGCAGTACTTC
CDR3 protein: CASSQGYRGANSYEQYF

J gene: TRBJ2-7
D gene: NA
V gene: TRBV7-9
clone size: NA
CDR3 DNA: TGTGCCAGCAGCCGAAACAGGCCATACGAGCAGTACTTC
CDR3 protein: CASSRNRPYEQYF

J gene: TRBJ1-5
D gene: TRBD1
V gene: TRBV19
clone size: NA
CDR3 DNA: TGTGCCAGTAGGACAAGGACAGGGAGTAGCAATCAGCCCCAGCATTTT
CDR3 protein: CASRTRTGSSNQPQHF

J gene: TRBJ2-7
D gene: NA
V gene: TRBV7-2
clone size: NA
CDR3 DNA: TGTGCCAGCAGCCCCGGCTACGAGCAGTACTTC
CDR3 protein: CASSPGYEQYF

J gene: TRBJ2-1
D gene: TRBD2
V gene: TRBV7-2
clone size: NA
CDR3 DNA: TGTGCCAGCAGCTTAGGACTAGCGGGCCAACCCGAGCAGTTCTTC
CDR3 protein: CASSLGLAGQPEQFF

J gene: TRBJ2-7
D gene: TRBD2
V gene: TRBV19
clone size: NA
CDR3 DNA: TGTGCCAGTAGTATCTTCGGGGGGGCAGCCTACGAGCAGTACTTC
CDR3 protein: CASSIFGGAAYEQYF

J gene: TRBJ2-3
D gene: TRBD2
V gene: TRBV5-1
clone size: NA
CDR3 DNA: TGCGCCAGCAGCTTGGGGCTAGCGGGGAGCACAGATACGCAGTATTTT
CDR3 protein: CASSLGLAGSTDTQYF

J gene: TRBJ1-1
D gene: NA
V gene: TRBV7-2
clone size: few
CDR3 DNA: TGTGCCAGCAGCCCCGCGAGGAACGCTGAAGCTTTCTTT
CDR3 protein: CASSPARNAEAFF

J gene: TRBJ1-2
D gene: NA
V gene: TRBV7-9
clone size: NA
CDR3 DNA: TGTGCCAGCAGCTCTCCCACTGCGATGACTTTTGGTGGCTACACCTTC
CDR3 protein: CASSSPTAMTFGGYTF

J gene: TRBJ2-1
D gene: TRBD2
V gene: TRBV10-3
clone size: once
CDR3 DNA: TGTGCCATCAGTGAGTCAATTCTCCTAGCGGGCTACAATGAGCAGTTCTTC
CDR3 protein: CAISESILLAGYNEQFF

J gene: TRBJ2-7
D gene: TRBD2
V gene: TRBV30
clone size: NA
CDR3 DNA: TGTGCCTGGAGTGACGGTGTTAGCGGGGCTTGGGACGAGCAGTACTTC
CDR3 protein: CAWSDGVSGAWDEQYF

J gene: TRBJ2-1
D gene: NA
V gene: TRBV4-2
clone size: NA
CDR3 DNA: TGTGCCAGCAGCCAAGGGAGATGGAGCTCCTACAATGAGCAGTTCTTC
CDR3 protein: CASSQGRWSSYNEQFF

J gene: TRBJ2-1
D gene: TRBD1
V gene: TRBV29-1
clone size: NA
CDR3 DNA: TGCAGCGTTGAAGATCGCGACAGGGGTAATGAGCAGTTCTTC
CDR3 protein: CSVEDRDRGNEQFF

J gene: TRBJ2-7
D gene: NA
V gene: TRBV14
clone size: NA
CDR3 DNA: TGTGCCAGCAGCCATCGGGGGACTGCCGCCGAGCAGTACTTC
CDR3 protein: CASSHRGTAAEQYF

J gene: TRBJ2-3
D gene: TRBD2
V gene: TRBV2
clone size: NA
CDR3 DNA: TGTGCCAGCAGTGCGGAGGGAGCGGGAGTGTTAGATACGCAGTATTTT
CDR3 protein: CASSAEGAGVLDTQYF

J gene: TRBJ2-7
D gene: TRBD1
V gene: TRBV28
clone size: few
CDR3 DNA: TGTGCCAGCAGTTTCACCGGGACAGGGGCCGGGGAGCAGTACTTC
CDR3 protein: CASSFTGTGAGEQYF

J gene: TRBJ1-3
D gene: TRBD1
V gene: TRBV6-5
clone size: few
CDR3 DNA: TGTGCCAGCAGTCGGGACAGAATCGGCACCATATATTTT
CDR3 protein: CASSRDRIGTIYF

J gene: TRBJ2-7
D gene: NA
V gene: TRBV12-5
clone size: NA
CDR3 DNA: TGTGCTAGTGGTTTGGTAGGGACGGGACAAAGGTACGAGCAGTACTTC
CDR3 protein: CASGLVGTGQRYEQYF

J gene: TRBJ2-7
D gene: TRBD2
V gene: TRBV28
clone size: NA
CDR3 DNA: TGTGCCAGCAGTCTGGGGGGGGTGTACGAGCAGTACTTC
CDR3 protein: CASSLGGVYEQYF

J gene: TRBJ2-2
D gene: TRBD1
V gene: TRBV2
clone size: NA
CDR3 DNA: TGTGCCAGCAGTTTTGGACAGGGGAGGACCGGGGAGCTGTTTTTT
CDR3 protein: CASSFGQGRTGELFF

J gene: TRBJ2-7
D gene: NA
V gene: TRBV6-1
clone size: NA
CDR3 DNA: TGTGCCAGCACCTCGGAGGGCTTTTGGGGACAGTACTTC
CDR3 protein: CASTSEGFWGQYF

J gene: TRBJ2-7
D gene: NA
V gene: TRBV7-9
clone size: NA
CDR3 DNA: TGTGCCAGCAGCTTAAACAGTGATCCCTCCTACGAGCAGTACTTC
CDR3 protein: CASSLNSDPSYEQYF

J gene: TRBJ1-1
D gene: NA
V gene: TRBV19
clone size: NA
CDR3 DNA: TGTGCCAGTAGTATCCGGGAGATGAACACTGAAGCTTTCTTT
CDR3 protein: CASSIREMNTEAFF

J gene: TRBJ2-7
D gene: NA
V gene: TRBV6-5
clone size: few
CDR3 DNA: TGTGCCAGCAGTCAGAGCGGAGAGCAGTACTTC
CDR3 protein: CASSQSGEQYF

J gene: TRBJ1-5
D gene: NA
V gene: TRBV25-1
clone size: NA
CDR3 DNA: TGTGCCAGCAGTGAATGTACAGGGCCAACTGGCAATCAGCCCCAGCATTTT
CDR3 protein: CASSECTGPTGNQPQHF

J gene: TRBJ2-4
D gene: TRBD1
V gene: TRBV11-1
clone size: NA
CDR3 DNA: TGTGCCAGCAGCTTAGACAGGGGTGCCAAAAACATTCAGTACTTC
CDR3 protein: CASSLDRGAKNIQYF